This entry lists 24 T cell receptor beta chains sequenced from one sample in a study of cytomegalovirus exposure and HLA in healthy donors. The PCR was carried out with 60 Vbeta primers and 13 Jbeta primers. The method was immunoSEQ multiplex PCR; TCRdb's version includes in-frame clones alone and lacks a portion of them. The sample records about 140,000 clones, 82% being singletons. The sample was PBMCs. Source of these receptors: a man younger than 40 in good health and CMV-seropositive.

The chain employs TRBV5-1 and TRBJ2-7; TRBD1 agrees at 8 bases. CDR1 SGHRS and CDR2 YFSETQ come from the germline V gene. CDR3 length equals 14 residues. Trimming at V came to 4 bases and at J to 4 bases, leaving 7 bases not matched to a gene. In nucleotides, the CDR3 is TGCGCCAGCAGCCCTGGACAGGGTCGGTACGAGCAGTACTTC. It translates to CASSPGQGRYEQYF.

The chain joins TRBV7-9 to TRBJ1-2; D unresolved. The germline V gene has CDR1 SEHNR and CDR2 FQNEAQ (reference sequence). V was cut by 6 bases and J by 6 bases, with 17 bases left in between. The CDR3 length is 14 residues. CDR3 sequence (DNA): TGTGCCAGCAGTCCCGGCGGGGTTGAACATGGCTACACCTTC. It codes for CASSPGGVEHGYTF.

In its sample, this clone was seen a few times. The chain joins TRBV18 to TRBJ2-1; D unresolved. Germline loops: CDR1 KGHSH, CDR2 LQKENI. Trimming left V 6 bases short and J 0 bases short, with 18 bases between. This CDR3 is built from 17 residues. CDR3 sequence (DNA): TGTGCCAGCTCCCAGCAGGTCTACCCGAGCTCCTACAATGAGCAGTTCTTC. As protein: CASSQQVYPSSYNEQFF.

A single count supports this clone. The chain couples TRBV5-4 to TRBJ1-6; D is ambiguous. There are 14 residues in the CDR3. With 4 bases removed from V and 7 bases from J, the gap between germline ends came to 12 bases. The germline V gene has CDR1 SGHNT and CDR2 YYREEE (reference sequence). CDR3 in amino acids: CASSNPGHNSPLHF. The CDR3 nucleotides are TGTGCCAGCAGCAACCCAGGTCACAATTCACCCCTCCACTTT.

The J gene is TRBJ1-4, the V gene TRBV27, with TRBD1 identical over 7 bases. The junction had 7 bases not matched to a gene; V was cut back by 10 bases and J by 8 bases. The CDR3 contains 12 residues. The germline V gene has CDR1 MNHEY and CDR2 SMNVEV (reference sequence). The DNA for the CDR3 is TGTGCCATTGCAGGGGGTCGGGAAAAACTGTTTTTT. Encoded protein: CAIAGGREKLFF.

This sequence joins TRBV6-6 and TRBJ2-7; D perhaps matches TRBD1 (6 bases). Germline V gives CDR1 MNHNY, CDR2 SVGAGI (reference sequence). The ends were cut back, 5 bases at V and 6 bases at J, with 17 bases in the middle. This CDR3 is built from 14 residues. CDR3 coding DNA: TGTGCCAGCAGTGACCCGGGACAATCACTCGAGCAGTACTTC. This codes for CASSDPGQSLEQYF.

The gene calls are TRBV11-2 and TRBJ1-2; 7 bases map to TRBD1. CDR1 is SGHAT, CDR2 FQNNGV, per germline. The CDR3 is 15 amino acids. The V gene end was trimmed by 5 bases and the J gene end by 0 bases; junction bases not matched to a gene: 6. The CDR3 nucleotides read TGTGCCAGCAGCCCTAGGACAGGCCCTAACTATGGCTACACCTTC. Translating gives CASSPRTGPNYGYTF.

This clone was picked up one time. This CDR3 is also generated by other DNA sequences in the sample. The chain couples TRBV28 to TRBJ1-1; D remains unclear. V dropped 1 base and J dropped 1 base, with 4 bases sitting between them. This CDR3 comprises 13 residues. In germline, CDR1 is MDHEN, CDR2 SYDVKM. This CDR3 reads CASSLSPNTEAFF. The CDR3 DNA reads as TGTGCCAGCAGTTTATCTCCGAACACTGAAGCTTTCTTT.

The gene calls are TRBV6-6 and TRBJ2-2; D call uncertain. The ends were cut back, 11 bases at V and 2 bases at J, with 18 bases in the middle. The germline gives CDR1 MNHNY, CDR2 SVGAGI (reference sequence). This CDR3 comprises 15 residues. CDR3 bases: TGTGCCGCGCCTCCCAACCAATCCAACACCGGGGAGCTGTTTTTT. Translation: CAAPPNQSNTGELFF.

This sequence joins TRBV11-3 and TRBJ2-5, with 7 bases fitting TRBD1. Trimming took 6 bases from V and 4 from J; bases not matched to a gene: 11. This CDR3 spans 15 amino acids. CDR1 and CDR2 (germline): SGHNT, YENEEA. CDR3 sequence: CASSHRTGGGETQYF. CDR3 nucleotides: TGTGCCAGCAGTCACCGGACAGGCGGCGGAGAGACCCAGTACTTC. Filled out from reference TRBV11-3 and TRBJ2-5, the complete variable domain reads EAGVVQSPRYKIIEKKQPVAFWCNPISGHNTLYWYLQNLGQGPELLIRYENEEAVDDSQLPKDRFSAERLKGVDSTLKIQPAELGDSAVYLCASSHRTGGGETQYFGPGTRLLVL.

The chain has TRBV7-2 and TRBJ2-3; possibly TRBD2 for D (6 bases). Germline CDR1 and CDR2: SGHTA and FQGNSA. V lost 1 base to trimming and J lost 9 bases, with 11 bases between them. CDR3 size: 13 residues. The CDR3 is CASSLGTAGTQYF. DNA for the CDR3: TGTGCCAGCAGCTTAGGGACGGCGGGGACGCAGTATTTT.

The chain employs TRBV7-9 and TRBJ2-7; D call uncertain. Deletions cut 1 base from V and 6 bases from J, with 7 bases between. The length of the CDR3 is 12 residues. Germline assignment: CDR1 SEHNR and CDR2 FQNEAQ (reference sequence). Here the CDR3 reads CASSLGSGEQYF. The CDR3, as DNA: TGTGCCAGCAGCTTAGGGTCGGGCGAGCAGTACTTC.

The V gene is TRBV29-1, the J gene TRBJ2-5; TRBD1 aligns across 8 bases. This CDR3 has 14 residues. In germline, CDR1 is SQVTM, CDR2 ANQGSEA. V shed 4 bases and J 5 bases; nucleotides not matched to a gene: 9. DNA of the CDR3: TGCAGCGTTGGACTGCCAGGGGGCCAGGAGACCCAGTACTTC. This translates into CSVGLPGGQETQYF.

This clone came up once. A read error may produce the germline difference seen at one junction end. V usage is TRBV7-9 and J usage is TRBJ2-3, with D possibly TRBD1 on 6 matching bases. This CDR3 spans 12 amino acids. Germline CDR1 and CDR2: SEHNR and FQNEAQ (reference sequence). The CDR3 sequence is CSSSLGQDTQYF. The CDR3 DNA reads as TGTTCCAGCAGCTTAGGACAGGATACGCAGTATTTT.

This clone has just one count. The chain is built from TRBV7-9 and TRBJ1-1; a possible D gene is TRBD1 (5 bases). The CDR3 contains 15 residues. From germline, CDR1 is SEHNR and CDR2 FQNEAQ (reference sequence). Trimming took 5 bases from V and 0 from J, leaving 13 bases between them. CDR3: CASSPRRGLNTEAFF. The CDR3 DNA reads TGTGCCAGCAGCCCGCGTCGGGGGTTGAACACTGAAGCTTTCTTT.

The V gene is TRBV6-5, the J gene TRBJ2-7; 7 positions match TRBD1. Germline V CDR1 and CDR2: MNHEY, SVGAGI. J was trimmed by 3 bases and V by 3 bases; bases with no gene match: 2. This CDR3 is 13 amino acids long. The CDR3 reads CASSYYRGYEQYF. DNA for the CDR3: TGTGCCAGCAGTTATTACAGGGGCTACGAGCAGTACTTC.

The genes are TRBV27 and TRBJ2-3, with D possibly TRBD2 on 5 matching bases. This CDR3 comprises 15 residues. Deletions cut 2 bases from V and 2 bases from J, with 11 bases between. The germline V gene has CDR1 MNHEY and CDR2 SMNVEV (reference sequence). The CDR3 DNA sequence: TGTGCCAGCAGTTTAAGCGGACTGCCCACAGATACGCAGTATTTT. Its translation is CASSLSGLPTDTQYF.

The chain couples TRBV20-1 to TRBJ2-1; D not certain. V was cut by 2 bases and J by 12 bases, with 5 bases left in between. Germline assignment: CDR1 DFQATT and CDR2 SNEGSKA (reference sequence). This CDR3 has 9 amino acids. The DNA for the CDR3 is TGCAGTGCTAGATACGGGCAGTTCTTC. Residues: CSARYGQFF.

This chain uses TRBV18 with TRBJ1-6; D not certain. Germline V gene sequence: CDR1 KGHSH, CDR2 LQKENI. The CDR3 is made up of 17 amino acids. V gave up 5 bases and J gave up 0 bases, with 14 bases separating them. The CDR3, as DNA: TGTGCCAGCTCAGGTGAAATGCCGAGCTCCTATAATTCACCCCTCCACTTT. Translation: CASSGEMPSSYNSPLHF. The whole variable domain, filled in from reference TRBV18 and TRBJ1-6, reads NAGVMQNPRHLVRRRGQEARLRCSPMKGHSHVYWYRQLPEEGLKFMVYLQKENIIDESGMPKERFSAEFPKEGPSILRIQQVVRGDSAAYFCASSGEMPSSYNSPLHFGNGTRLTVT.

The genes are TRBV5-6 and TRBJ1-6; D possibly corresponds to TRBD1 (6 bases). The V gene's germline CDR1 is SGHDT and CDR2 YYEEEE. This CDR3 is built from 16 residues. V was pared by 3 bases and J by 2 bases, with 12 bases between. CDR3 region: CASSYRTVTYNSPLHF. As DNA, the CDR3 is TGTGCCAGCAGCTACAGGACAGTTACCTATAATTCACCCCTCCACTTT. Looking up the rest from reference TRBV5-6 and TRBJ1-6 gives the full variable domain: DAGVTQSPTHLIKTRGQQVTLRCSPKSGHDTVSWYQQALGQGPQFIFQYYEEEERQRGNFPDRFSGHQFPNYSSELNVNALLLGDSALYLCASSYRTVTYNSPLHFGNGTRLTVT.

The CDR3 DNA reads as TGTGCCAGCTCCCCAAAGGTAGGCCGGGAAGAGCAGTTCTTC. This translates into CASSPKVGREEQFF. This chain links TRBV18 with TRBJ2-1, with D perhaps matching TRBD2 (5 bases). CDR1 is KGHSH and CDR2 is LQKENI in the germline V gene. With 6 bases removed from V and 10 bases from J, the gap between germline ends came to 19 bases. The CDR3 is 14 amino acids.

This sequence joins TRBV19 and TRBJ2-1; 9 bases are a match to TRBD2. J was trimmed by 6 bases and V by 4 bases; bases with no gene match: 7. The V gene's germline CDR1 is LNHDA and CDR2 SQIVND (reference sequence). The length of the CDR3 is 15 residues. DNA of the CDR3: TGTGCCAGTAGTAAGGCGGGAGGGTTCCTCAATGAGCAGTTCTTC. It specifies CASSKAGGFLNEQFF.

CDR3 DNA: TGTGCCAGCCGATTCGGGACAGAGTATTCACCCCTCCACTTT. Protein: CASRFGTEYSPLHF. The chain uses TRBV6-5 and TRBJ1-6; 7 bases match TRBD1. The germline CDR1 and CDR2 sequences are MNHEY and SVGAGI. The trim removed 8 bases at V and 8 bases at J, leaving 9 bases unmatched. The CDR3 runs to 14 residues.

The chain has TRBV19 and TRBJ1-5, with D tentatively TRBD1 (5 bases). V was shortened by 11 bases and J by 4 bases, with 18 bases between the two germline ends. In germline, CDR1 is LNHDA, CDR2 SQIVND (reference sequence). The CDR3 totals 14 residues. The CDR3 sequence: CACSREKGNQPQHF. CDR3 in DNA: TGTGCCTGCTCAAGGGAAAAGGGGAATCAGCCCCAGCATTTT.